What follows describes a single T cell receptor (beta chain). Its antigen remains unidentified. Specified time point: patch test 1, 2 weeks after DPC sensitization. The treatment here: therapeutic diphenylcyclopropenone sensitization with weekly scalp DPC. Germline CDR1 and CDR2: SGHTA and FQGNSA. The CDR3 loop spans 14 amino acids. V lost 4 bases and J lost 5; bases outside the gene matches: 4. The sample comes from a study of human T cells and chemical hapten exposure. As for the study in general: Per-sample variation in TCR yield stemmed mainly from small pooled library volume differences. Study outcomes and limitations: The study found that DPC sensitization did not change TCRs above 1 in 1000 frequency.

Via MiXCR, TCRdb re-called the RACE reads, giving one row per CDR3 protein. The sample has under 120,000 distinct CDR3 sequences, approximately 11% seen once. The material was whole blood, obtained in connection with sensitization to the hapten diphenylcyclopropenone (DPC). The sequence was obtained from a woman aged 40 to 49 with alopecia areata. Some clones in this sample may be carry-over from other donors' samples. The chain employs TRBV7-2 and TRBJ2-3, with TRBD1 matching 9 bases. The CDR3 DNA reads as TGTGCCAGCAGCTCCGGGACAGGGTTAGATACGCAGTATTTT. As protein: CASSSGTGLDTQYF.